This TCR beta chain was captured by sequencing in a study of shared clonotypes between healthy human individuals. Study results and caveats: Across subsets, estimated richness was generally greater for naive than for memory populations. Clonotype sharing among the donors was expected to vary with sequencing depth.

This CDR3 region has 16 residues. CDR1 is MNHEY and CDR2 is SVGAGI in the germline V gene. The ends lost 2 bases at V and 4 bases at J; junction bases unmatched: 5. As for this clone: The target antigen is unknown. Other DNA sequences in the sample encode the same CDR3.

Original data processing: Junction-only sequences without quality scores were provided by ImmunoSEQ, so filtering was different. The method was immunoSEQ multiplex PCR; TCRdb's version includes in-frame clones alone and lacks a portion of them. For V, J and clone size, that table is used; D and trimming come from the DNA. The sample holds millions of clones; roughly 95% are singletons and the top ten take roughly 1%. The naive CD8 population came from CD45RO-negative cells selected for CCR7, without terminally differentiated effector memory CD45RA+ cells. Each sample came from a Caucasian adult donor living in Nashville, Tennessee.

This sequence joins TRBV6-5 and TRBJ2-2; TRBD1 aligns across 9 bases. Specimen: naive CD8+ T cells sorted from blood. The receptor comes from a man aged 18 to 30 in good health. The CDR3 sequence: CASSYGGTGSTGELFF. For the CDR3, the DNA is TGTGCCAGCAGTTACGGGGGGACAGGGAGCACCGGGGAGCTGTTTTTT.